The 20 T cell receptor beta chains reported below all come from one sample, sequenced in a study of shared clonotypes between healthy human individuals. Repertoires were generated with immunoSEQ multiplex PCR, while TCRdb's copy carries only in-frame clones and drops some. The sample yields more than 1 million clones, around 78% seen once. What was sequenced was memory CD4+ T cells from PBMCs. The subset here: CD45RA-negative fraction. The source is a young man in good health. Some clones in this sample may be carry-over from other donors' samples.

This rearrangement joins TRBV5-1 to TRBJ2-5, with 8 bases lining up with TRBD1. CDR3 length equals 15 residues. CDR1 is SGHRS and CDR2 is YFSETQ in the germline V gene. V lost 0 bases to trimming and J lost 3 bases; unmatched junction nucleotides: 4. The CDR3 is CASSLEAGGEETQYF. CDR3 nucleotide sequence: TGCGCCAGCAGCTTGGAAGCAGGGGGCGAAGAGACCCAGTACTTC.

This clone was detected only a few times. This chain links TRBV2 with TRBJ1-2, with a tentative D call TRBD1 (6 bases). V lost 6 bases, J lost 3 bases, and 14 bases lay in between. Looked up from germline, CDR1 is SNHLY and CDR2 is FYNNEI. The CDR3 has 14 residues. CDR3: CASRGAGSYYGYTF. CDR3 DNA sequence: TGTGCCAGCAGGGGGGCGGGGTCGTACTATGGCTACACCTTC.

A single count supports this clone. The CDR3 DNA reads TGTGCCAGCAGCTCGAGAATAGGAGAGACCCAGTACTTC. Translating it yields CASSSRIGETQYF. This sequence joins TRBV7-8 and TRBJ2-5; no firm D call. CDR3 size: 13 residues. CDR1 SGHVS and CDR2 FQNEAQ come from the germline V gene. V shed 4 bases and J shed 4 bases, with 10 bases lying between them.

The chain employs TRBV27 and TRBJ2-7; weak D call: TRBD1 (6 bases). V lost 6 bases to trimming and J lost 2 bases, with 17 bases between them. From germline, CDR1 is MNHEY and CDR2 SMNVEV (reference sequence). The CDR3 totals 15 residues. Here the CDR3 reads CASSSDSPPPYEQYF. The CDR3 DNA reads as TGTGCCAGCAGCTCGGACAGCCCTCCACCCTACGAGCAGTACTTC.

V and J are TRBV6-6 and TRBJ2-3; TRBD1 matches at 8 bases. Losses at the gene ends were 2 bases for V and 2 bases for J; bases not matched to a gene: 3. This CDR3 spans 15 amino acids. Germline V gives CDR1 MNHNY, CDR2 SVGAGI (reference sequence). The DNA for the CDR3 is TGTGCCAGCAGTTACGGCCAGGGGGCCACAGATACGCAGTATTTT. This codes for CASSYGQGATDTQYF.

The genes are TRBV5-4 and TRBJ2-7; perhaps TRBD1 as D (6 bases). Looked up from germline, CDR1 is SGHNT and CDR2 is YYREEE (reference sequence). CDR3 length: 14 amino acids. Trimming removed 3 bases at V and 6 bases at J, with 16 bases between. The CDR3 sequence is CASSSAGTLGEQYF. The CDR3 DNA is TGTGCCAGCAGCTCAGCCGGGACACTAGGCGAGCAGTACTTC.

The V gene is TRBV9, the J gene TRBJ2-5; no reliable D call. Germline loops: CDR1 SGDLS, CDR2 YYNGEE. V shed 4 bases and J shed 0 bases, with 7 bases lying between them. The CDR3 is 13 residues long. The CDR3 DNA reads TGTGCCAGCAGCAGATCGTACCAAGAGACCCAGTACTTC. It is translated as CASSRSYQETQYF. The full variable domain, with the rest looked up from reference TRBV9 and TRBJ2-5, is DSGVTQTPKHLITATGQRVTLRCSPRSGDLSVYWYQQSLDQGLQFLIQYYNGEERAKGNILERFSAQQFPDLHSELNLSSLELGDSALYFCASSRSYQETQYFGPGTRLLVL.

The chain uses TRBV6-1 and TRBJ1-3, with TRBD1 identical over 7 bases. V was clipped by 4 bases and J by 0 bases; unmatched bases: 9. The V gene's germline CDR1 is MNHNS and CDR2 SASEGT. This CDR3 spans 17 amino acids. CDR3 in DNA: TGTGCCAGCAGTGGGGGGGGCCGGGACAGCTCTGGAAACACCATATATTTT. It encodes CASSGGGRDSSGNTIYF.

This CDR3 is CASSFNRAGSGANVLTF. The CDR3 nucleotides are TGTGCCAGCAGCTTTAACCGGGCTGGCTCTGGGGCCAACGTCCTGACTTTC. This chain connects TRBV7-3 to TRBJ2-6; D call uncertain. Trimming shortened V by 3 bases and J by 0 bases, and 12 bases separated the two germline ends. The CDR3 sequence is 17 residues long. Germline V gene lookup returns CDR1 SGHTA and CDR2 FQGTGA.

This chain uses TRBV6-1 with TRBJ1-2; a possible D gene is TRBD1 (6 bases). V was clipped by 6 bases and J by 0 bases, with 14 bases between them. The germline gives CDR1 MNHNS, CDR2 SASEGT. This CDR3 has 15 residues. CDR3 sequence (DNA): TGTGCCAGCAGCGAGGGACATAAAGCTAACTATGGCTACACCTTC. It translates to CASSEGHKANYGYTF.

Only one count was recorded for this clone. V gene TRBV6-1 combines with J gene TRBJ1-1; no definite D call. Per the germline V gene, CDR1 is MNHNS and CDR2 is SASEGT. CDR3 length: 13 residues. V was shortened by 11 bases and J by 1 base, with 14 bases between the two germline ends. The CDR3 DNA reads TGTGCCGGGTCGGACCGGCGGAACACTGAAGCTTTCTTT. It translates to CAGSDRRNTEAFF.

The V gene is TRBV6-5, the J gene TRBJ1-2, with 7 bases lining up with TRBD1. Germline CDR1 is MNHEY and CDR2 is SVGAGI. Germline trimming cut 6 bases from V and 4 bases from J; bases unmatched to any gene: 8. The CDR3 loop spans 14 amino acids. The CDR3 reads CASRLPGTAYGYTF. In nucleotides, the CDR3 is TGTGCCAGCAGGTTACCCGGGACAGCCTATGGCTACACCTTC.

This clone occurred a few times. CDR3 coding DNA: TGCGCCAGCAGGGTGACAGGGGGATCCTACGAGCAGTACTTC. It codes for CASRVTGGSYEQYF. The chain carries TRBV5-1 and TRBJ2-7; TRBD1 agrees at 9 bases. Trimming removed 5 bases from V and 1 base from J; junction bases left unmatched: 4. CDR3 length equals 14 residues. Per germline, CDR1 SGHRS and CDR2 YFSETQ.

The V call is TRBV27, the J call TRBJ1-2; no clear D. The CDR3 has 15 residues. Trimming left V 5 bases short and J 4 bases short, with 17 bases between. Germline loops: CDR1 MNHEY, CDR2 SMNVEV (reference sequence). This chain's CDR3 is CASSPKPTRLYGYTF. The CDR3 DNA is TGTGCCAGCAGTCCCAAACCGACAAGACTCTATGGCTACACCTTC.

As concerns this clone: Distinct nucleotide sequences in the sample also encode this CDR3. The chain recombines TRBV7-2 with TRBJ2-7, with a weak D call TRBD1 (6 bases). This CDR3 has 15 residues. The V end was cut by 1 base, the J end by 2 bases, with 12 bases between. Germline loops: CDR1 SGHTA, CDR2 FQGNSA. This chain's CDR3 is CASSLVSGQTYEQYF. As DNA, the CDR3 is TGTGCCAGCAGCTTAGTATCAGGACAGACCTACGAGCAGTACTTC.

The genes are TRBV18 and TRBJ2-7; 10 nucleotides line up with TRBD1. Germline CDR1 KGHSH, CDR2 LQKENI. J was trimmed by 7 bases and V by 3 bases; bases with no gene match: 9. The CDR3 sequence is 15 residues long. The CDR3 DNA reads TGTGCCAGCTCACCCCGGACAGGGGGGCTTAGGGAGCAGTACTTC. Its protein product is CASSPRTGGLREQYF.

As regards this clone: With a much larger clone just one base away, this may be a read error. The genes are TRBV7-2 and TRBJ1-1, with 7 bases identical to TRBD1. This CDR3 has 13 residues. Germline trimming cut 6 bases from V and 1 base from J; bases unmatched to any gene: 2. Looked up from germline, CDR1 is SGHTA and CDR2 is FQGNSA. This chain's CDR3 is CASRRQGNTEAFF. CDR3 nucleotide sequence: TGTGCCAGCAGGAGACAGGGGAACACTGAAGCTTTCTTT.

This rearrangement joins TRBV11-3 to TRBJ2-5, with 7 bases identical to TRBD1. CDR1 is SGHNT, CDR2 YENEEA, per germline. V lost 4 bases to trimming and J lost 3 bases; unmatched junction nucleotides: 2. This CDR3 is 13 amino acids long. Here the CDR3 DNA reads TGTGCCAGCAGCTATGACAGGGAAGAGACCCAGTACTTC. It encodes CASSYDREETQYF.

CDR3 nucleotides: TGTGCCAGCAGCTTAGGTAGCGGGAGTATCGATGAGCAGTTCTTC. Translating it yields CASSLGSGSIDEQFF. V is TRBV7-9 and J is TRBJ2-1; 9 bases are a match to TRBD2. V lost 1 base, J lost 8 bases, and 6 bases stayed unmatched. The CDR3 contains 15 residues. Germline CDR1 SEHNR, CDR2 FQNEAQ (reference sequence). Supplemented by reference TRBV7-9 and TRBJ2-1, the full variable domain reads DTGVSQNPRHKITKRGQNVTFRCDPISEHNRLYWYRQTLGQGPEFLTYFQNEAQLEKSRLLSDRFSAERPKGSFSTLEIQRTEQGDSAMYLCASSLGSGSIDEQFFGPGTRLTVL.

This clone has only one observation. The chain has TRBV28 and TRBJ2-4, with 10 bases lining up with TRBD2. Germline assignment: CDR1 MDHEN and CDR2 SYDVKM. With V trimmed by 9 bases and J by 3 bases, 8 bases remained unmatched. This CDR3 has 15 residues. The chain's CDR3 is CASSGTSVSKNIQYF. The CDR3 nucleotides read TGTGCCAGTAGCGGGACTAGCGTTAGCAAAAACATTCAGTACTTC.